Each of the 14 T cell receptor beta chains below was sequenced from the same sample in a study of blood T cells in healthy people across ages. Alongside a J-beta primer mix, a sample-barcoded 5' primer served in a second PCR lasting roughly 6 to 11 cycles. Each CDR3 protein is one row after TCRdb ran MiXCR on the 5' RACE reads. This sample has around 820,000 distinct CDR3 sequences, with roughly 25% found just once. This sample was shared with a second study, whose subject was T cells of mothers and their children.

Material for sequencing was blood. These receptors originate from a boy younger than 18 in good health.

This sequence joins TRBV9 and TRBJ2-1; TRBD2 aligns across 9 bases. Trimming cost V 0 bases and J 5 bases; bases outside gene matches: 3. The CDR3 is 15 residues long. CDR1 and CDR2 from the germline V gene are SGDLS and YYNGEE. In DNA form, the CDR3 reads TGTGCCAGCAGCGTAGGGGCGGGAGGGAACAATGAGCAGTTCTTC. Translating gives CASSVGAGGNNEQFF. Drawing the rest from reference TRBV9 and TRBJ2-1, the complete variable domain is DSGVTQTPKHLITATGQRVTLRCSPRSGDLSVYWYQQSLDQGLQFLIQYYNGEERAKGNILERFSAQQFPDLHSELNLSSLELGDSALYFCASSVGAGGNNEQFFGPGTRLTVL.

The sample holds a few counts of this clonotype. The genes are TRBV6-2 or TRBV6-3 and TRBJ2-5; D may be TRBD1 or TRBD2 (6 bases each). The J call may be faulty, since TRBJ2-7 better matches the DNA end. The CDR3 has 14 residues. The germline V gene has CDR1 MNHEY and CDR2 SVGEGT. The CDR3 reads CASSYRGAPYEQYF. CDR3 nucleotide sequence: TGTGCCAGCAGTTACAGGGGGGCCCCCTACGAGCAGTACTTC.

V gene TRBV15 combines with J gene TRBJ1-4, with D possibly TRBD1 on 5 matching bases. The CDR3 has 20 residues. V lost 0 bases and J 0 bases, leaving 20 bases between the germline ends. Per germline, CDR1 LNHNV and CDR2 YYDKDF (reference sequence). CDR3 nucleotide sequence: TGTGCCACCAGCAGAGAACGGTTTGAGGGGATAACTGCAACTAATGAAAAACTGTTTTTT. Amino acids: CATSRERFEGITATNEKLFF.

The CDR3 coding sequence is TGTGCCAGCAGTTTGAGGACAGTTCCGGGACTAGCGGGAGGCCTCGGATCGAATGAGCAGTTCTTC. Protein sequence: CASSLRTVPGLAGGLGSNEQFF. The chain has TRBV12-3 or TRBV12-4 and TRBJ2-1; TRBD2 aligns across 15 bases. The CDR3 has 22 residues. J lost 7 bases, V lost 3 bases, and 22 bases had no gene match.

Only a few counts were recorded for this clonotype. This chain uses TRBV7-2 with TRBJ2-1, with 9 nucleotides matching TRBD1. V lost 5 bases and J lost 6; bases outside the gene matches: 5. Germline CDR1 SGHTA, CDR2 FQGNSA. The CDR3 is 14 amino acids. The CDR3 DNA follows: TGTGCCAGCAGCCCCCGGGACAGGGCCAATGAGCAGTTCTTC. It codes for CASSPRDRANEQFF. Variable domain in full (rest from reference TRBV7-2 and TRBJ2-1): GAGVSQSPSNKVTEKGKDVELRCDPISGHTALYWYRQSLGQGLEFLIYFQGNSAPDKSGLPSDRFSAERTGGSVSTLTIQRTQQEDSAVYLCASSPRDRANEQFFGPGTRLTVL.

V gene TRBV7-2 combines with J gene TRBJ1-1, with D perhaps TRBD1 (6 bases). CDR3 length: 12 residues. Trimming pared 1 base from V and 9 bases from J, leaving 9 bases between. Germline V gene sequence: CDR1 SGHTA, CDR2 FQGNSA. CDR3: CASSLEGGKAFF. CDR3 DNA: TGTGCCAGCAGCTTAGAAGGGGGGAAAGCTTTCTTT. Complete variable domain (other parts from reference TRBV7-2 and TRBJ1-1): GAGVSQSPSNKVTEKGKDVELRCDPISGHTALYWYRQSLGQGLEFLIYFQGNSAPDKSGLPSDRFSAERTGGSVSTLTIQRTQQEDSAVYLCASSLEGGKAFFGQGTRLTVV.

This clonotype was detected a few times. The CDR3 sequence is CASIGGSHYGYTF. The CDR3 nucleotides are TGTGCCAGCATTGGGGGGAGCCACTATGGCTACACCTTC. The chain employs TRBV6-6 and TRBJ1-2; D is perhaps TRBD1 (5 bases). Germline values: CDR1 MNHNY, CDR2 SVGAGI (reference sequence). This CDR3 region has 13 residues. V was trimmed by 7 bases and J by 3 bases, leaving 12 bases between them.

The chain couples TRBV20-1 to TRBJ1-1; 8 nucleotides agree with TRBD1. This CDR3 contains 13 residues. Losses at the gene ends were 6 bases for V and 3 bases for J; bases not matched to a gene: 6. Germline V gives CDR1 DFQATT, CDR2 SNEGSKA (reference sequence). The chain's CDR3 is CSAPTGAYTEAFF. In DNA, the CDR3 is TGCAGTGCGCCGACAGGGGCCTACACTGAAGCTTTCTTT.

V and J are TRBV7-9 and TRBJ2-5; TRBD2 matches 13 bases. The assigned J gene may be wrong: the sequence end matches TRBJ2-1 better. Per the germline V gene, CDR1 is SEHNR and CDR2 is FQNEAQ (reference sequence). This CDR3 is 14 amino acids long. The CDR3 DNA is TGTGCCAGCAGAGGACTAGCGGGAGTCGATGAGCAGTTCTTC. Encoded protein: CASRGLAGVDEQFF.

This clonotype was seen more than once but under ten times. The chain carries TRBV6-2 or TRBV6-3 and TRBJ2-5, with 7 bases identical to TRBD2. CDR1 is MNHEY, CDR2 SVGEGT, per germline. This CDR3 spans 17 amino acids. Trimming took 0 bases from V and 1 from J; bases not matched to a gene: 8. CDR3: CASSYSMSGIFQETQYF. The DNA of the CDR3 is TGTGCCAGCAGTTACTCGATGAGCGGGATTTTCCAAGAGACCCAGTACTTC.

This clonotype was counted only a few times. The V call is TRBV2, the J call TRBJ2-1; D is possibly TRBD1 or TRBD2 (5 bases each). Germline V gene data show CDR1 as SNHLY and CDR2 as FYNNEI. The CDR3 covers 14 residues. V gave up 6 bases and J gave up 4 bases, with 13 bases separating them. The CDR3 sequence: CASRAGTQYNEQFF. DNA for the CDR3: TGTGCCAGCAGGGCCGGGACCCAATACAATGAGCAGTTCTTC.

The rearrangement links TRBV30 to TRBJ1-2; perhaps TRBD1 as D (6 bases). V was pared by 1 base and J by 7 bases, with 19 bases between. CDR3 size: 15 residues. CDR1 and CDR2 (germline): GTSNPN, SVGIG (reference sequence). CDR3 bases: TGTGCCTGGAGTGCAACAGGGTGGTCCTGCGGTGGCTACACCTTC. It specifies CAWSATGWSCGGYTF.

The gene calls are TRBV29-1 and TRBJ2-1; D is perhaps TRBD1 or TRBD2 (5 bases each). Gene TRBJ2-7 matches the end of the DNA better, so the J call may be wrong. Germline V gene sequence: CDR1 SQVTM, CDR2 ANQGSEA. This CDR3 comprises 15 residues. CDR3 sequence (DNA): TGCAGCGTTCGGGGCGGGCAGGGAATCCCCTACGAGCAGTACTTC. This encodes CSVRGGQGIPYEQYF.

Only a few counts were recorded for this clonotype. The chain couples TRBV6-5 to TRBJ2-4, with a tentative D call TRBD1 (5 bases). V was pared by 6 bases and J by 4 bases, with 16 bases between. The CDR3 consists of 15 residues. Germline values: CDR1 MNHEY, CDR2 SVGAGI. Here the CDR3 DNA reads TGTGCCAGCAGCCTCACAGAATGGACAAAAAACATTCAGTACTTC. It specifies CASSLTEWTKNIQYF.